These T cell receptor beta chains were read from a single sample in a study of Tregs in tolerant kidney transplant recipients. The repertoire was sequenced with immunoSEQ multiplex PCR; TCRdb's copy has only in-frame clones and lacks some. This sample has over 50,000 clones, with about 86% found just once. The specimen was CD4+ T cells from blood. These receptor sequences come from a human donor in good health. Each CDR3 is given with its conserved first and last residue.

TRBV5-6,TRBJ1-3,CASSLGLNRAGNTIYF
TRBV5-1,TRBJ1-3,CASSLGGSRNTIYF
TRBV7-9,TRBJ2-5,CASSLAVRQETQYF
TRBV29-1,TRBJ1-2,CSVEGLGTNYGYTF
TRBV7-9,TRBJ1-1,CASSLVRTGGLGTEAFF
TRBV6-4,TRBJ1-4,CATLRGRRDEKLFF
TRBV27,TRBJ1-1,CASSLRTTGQFREAFF
TRBV12-5,TRBJ2-1,CASGWGQESNEQFF
TRBV21-1,TRBJ1-6,CASSKGDTNSPLHF
TRBV7-9,TRBJ1-1,CASSLTVGAEAFF
TRBV4-3,TRBJ2-1,CASSQDLNSGGQGDNEQFF
TRBV7-8,TRBJ2-1,CASSRRLAGGPRNEQFF
TRBV27,TRBJ2-1,CASRLAGGQGNEQFF
TRBV5-1,TRBJ2-5,CASSLGPEETQYF
TRBV30,TRBJ1-6,CAWMGQGHSPLHF
TRBV11-2,TRBJ2-1,CASSSIQGRRKANQFF
TRBV5-1,TRBJ2-5,CASSPERQWETQYF
TRBV9,TRBJ2-3,CASSNRGSTDTQYF
TRBV6-1,TRBJ1-5,CASSEDPYSNQPQHF
TRBV2,TRBJ2-3,CASSEAGLAADTQYF
TRBV12-5,TRBJ2-2,CASGLVISRRDTGELFF
TRBV30,TRBJ1-6,CAWQRESYNSPLHF
TRBV25-1,TRBJ1-1,CASSKPGAFF
TRBV4-1,TRBJ1-1,CASSPQGLYTEAFF
TRBV5-4,TRBJ2-3,CASSSVGGSTDTQYF
TRBV5-4,TRBJ2-1,CASSPPWGDNEQFF
TRBV7-2,TRBJ2-3,CASSSGLAYTDTQYF
TRBV9,TRBJ2-1,CASSVLSAGVYNEQFF
TRBV7-4,TRBJ1-1,CASSPDTGRDTEAFF
TRBV27,TRBJ2-7,CASNPTPQYF
TRBV5-1,TRBJ2-5,CASSFRVTQETQYF
TRBV7-9,TRBJ1-6,CASSLSGQGVSLHF
TRBV5-1,TRBJ1-2,CASSLGGRGGYGYTF
TRBV5-1,TRBJ2-7,CASSSIAGGYYEQYF
TRBV11-3,TRBJ2-3,CASSLGGEGAGTDTQYF
TRBV11-1,TRBJ1-5,CASSLGIRGQFDQPQHF
TRBV5-4,TRBJ2-7,CASSLSGPGDEQYF
TRBV7-2,TRBJ1-2,CASSSLSSLSLNYGYTF
TRBV11-2,TRBJ2-5,CASSLEGGRGASETQYF
TRBV28,TRBJ1-5,CASSLHGTGYNQPQHF
TRBV5-6,TRBJ1-2,CASSLELQAYRGDYGYTF
TRBV15,TRBJ1-5,CATSRRPDRGNQPQHF
TRBV4-1,TRBJ1-6,CASRATGQGRGSPLHF
TRBV5-1,TRBJ2-5,CASSFQAVGETQYF
TRBV20-1,TRBJ1-1,CSARPVIEAFF
TRBV30,TRBJ1-2,CAWSPGGGYTF
TRBV29-1,TRBJ1-4,CSAGEGMVTNEKLFF
TRBV12-5,TRBJ2-3,CASGTSTDTQYF
TRBV11-2,TRBJ2-3,CASSLDTSAAADTQYF
TRBV7-2,TRBJ2-7,CAGSLGPPAYEQYF
TRBV2,TRBJ2-5,CASRVLRETQYF
TRBV2,TRBJ1-1,CASAWTAGESEAFF
TRBV7-2,TRBJ1-3,CASSLDREHGNTIYF
TRBV5-1,TRBJ2-3,CASLNRDFNTDTQYF
TRBV6-1,TRBJ2-5,CASTERARQETQYF
TRBV19,TRBJ2-2,CASMRLAATGELFF
TRBV7-2,TRBJ2-6,CASRPNPPKGLWGANVLTF
TRBV5-5,TRBJ2-1,CASSLRVGGQRYNEQFF
TRBV11-3,TRBJ2-7,CLRNYRYEGYYEQYF
TRBV30,TRBJ2-1,CACSGMAYNEQFF